This TCR beta chain was documented in a study of T-cell reconstitution after alpha-beta-depleted transplantation in children. Notes on the study in general: A year post-transplant, T-cell counts and diversity derived mostly from newly produced T cells.

The TCRbeta library incorporated unique molecular identifiers. TCRdb independently ran MiXCR on the PCR reads; one entry per CDR3 protein. The sample includes 500,000 to 650,000 distinct CDR3 sequences, about an eighth of them seen just once. This clonotype was counted only a few times. The antigen is undetermined. The sample consisted of PBMCs, mostly from graft donor cells, taken 180 days after TCRalphabeta/CD19-depleted stem cell transplant. The TCR sequence derives from a female patient aged 2-15 years who had a stem cell transplant for aplastic anemia, so the T cells may come from the graft donor.

The CDR3 sequence: CASRPGQGRANYGYTF. CDR3 nucleotides: TGCGCCAGCAGACCGGGACAGGGAAGAGCTAACTATGGCTACACCTTC. The rearrangement joins TRBV5-1 to TRBJ1-2, with 9 bases that match TRBD1. The germline gives CDR1 SGHRS, CDR2 YFSETQ. CDR3 length: 16 amino acids. The junction had 8 bases not matched to a gene; V was cut back by 5 bases and J by 0 bases.